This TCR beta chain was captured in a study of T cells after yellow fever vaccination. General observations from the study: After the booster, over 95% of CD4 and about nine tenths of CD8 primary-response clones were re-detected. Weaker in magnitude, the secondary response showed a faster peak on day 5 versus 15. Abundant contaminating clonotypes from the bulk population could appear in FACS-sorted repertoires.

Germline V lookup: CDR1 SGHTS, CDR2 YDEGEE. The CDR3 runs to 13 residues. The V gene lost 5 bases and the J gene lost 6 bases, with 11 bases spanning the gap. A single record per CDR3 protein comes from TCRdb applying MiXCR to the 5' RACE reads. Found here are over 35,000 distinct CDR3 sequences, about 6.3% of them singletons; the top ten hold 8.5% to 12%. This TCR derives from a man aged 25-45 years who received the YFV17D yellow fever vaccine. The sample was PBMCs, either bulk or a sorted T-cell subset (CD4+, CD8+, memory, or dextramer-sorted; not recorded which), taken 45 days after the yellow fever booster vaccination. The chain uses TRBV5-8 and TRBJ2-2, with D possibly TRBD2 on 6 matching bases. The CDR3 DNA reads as TGTGCCAGCAGATCCGCGGGGTCCGGGGAGCTGTTTTTT. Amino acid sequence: CASRSAGSGELFF.